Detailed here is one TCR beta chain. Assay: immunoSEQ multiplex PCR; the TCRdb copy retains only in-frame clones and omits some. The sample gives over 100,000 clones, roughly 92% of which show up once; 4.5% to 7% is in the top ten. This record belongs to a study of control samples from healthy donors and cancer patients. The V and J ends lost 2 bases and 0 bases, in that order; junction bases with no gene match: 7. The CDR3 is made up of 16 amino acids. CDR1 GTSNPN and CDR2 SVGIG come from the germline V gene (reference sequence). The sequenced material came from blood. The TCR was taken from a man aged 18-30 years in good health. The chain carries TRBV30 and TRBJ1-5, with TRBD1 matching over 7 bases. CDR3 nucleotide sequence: TGTGCCTGGAGTTTTTGGGACAGATATAGCAATCAGCCCCAGCATTTT. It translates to CAWSFWDRYSNQPQHF.